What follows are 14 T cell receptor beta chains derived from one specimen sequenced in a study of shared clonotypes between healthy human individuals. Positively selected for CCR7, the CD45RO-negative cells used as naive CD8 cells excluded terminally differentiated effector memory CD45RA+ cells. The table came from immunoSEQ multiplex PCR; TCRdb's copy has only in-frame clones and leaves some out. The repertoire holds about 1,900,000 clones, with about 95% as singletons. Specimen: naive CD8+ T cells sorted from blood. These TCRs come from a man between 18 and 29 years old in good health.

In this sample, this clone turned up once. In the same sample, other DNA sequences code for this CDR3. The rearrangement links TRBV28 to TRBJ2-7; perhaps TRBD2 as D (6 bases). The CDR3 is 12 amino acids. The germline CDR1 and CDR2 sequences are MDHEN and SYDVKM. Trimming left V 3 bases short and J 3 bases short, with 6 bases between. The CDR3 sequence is CASSLGLYEQYF. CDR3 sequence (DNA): TGTGCCAGCAGTTTGGGACTCTACGAGCAGTACTTC.

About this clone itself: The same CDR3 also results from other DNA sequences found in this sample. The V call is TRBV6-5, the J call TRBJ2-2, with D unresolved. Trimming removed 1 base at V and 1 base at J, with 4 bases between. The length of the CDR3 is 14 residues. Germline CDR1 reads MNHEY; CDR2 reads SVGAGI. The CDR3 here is CASSYFGNTGELFF. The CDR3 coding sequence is TGTGCCAGCAGTTACTTCGGGAACACCGGGGAGCTGTTTTTT.

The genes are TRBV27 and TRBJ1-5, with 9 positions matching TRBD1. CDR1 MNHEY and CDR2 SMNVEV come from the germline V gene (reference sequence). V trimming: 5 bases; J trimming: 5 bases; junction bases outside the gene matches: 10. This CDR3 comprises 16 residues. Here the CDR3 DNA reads TGTGCCAGCAGTCTGACAGGGGGAGGGGGGTATCAGCCCCAGCATTTT. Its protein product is CASSLTGGGGYQPQHF.

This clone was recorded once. The CDR3 protein is CASSKPSGFLRGETQYF. The CDR3 DNA follows: TGTGCCAGCAGCAAACCGTCCGGATTCCTCAGGGGGGAGACCCAGTACTTC. The chain is built from TRBV5-6 and TRBJ2-5; TRBD1 aligns across 7 bases. Trimming cost V 4 bases and J 5 bases; bases outside gene matches: 17. The CDR3 extends over 17 amino acids. In germline, CDR1 is SGHDT, CDR2 YYEEEE.

For the CDR3, the DNA is TGCGCCAGCAGCCAAGAGCGGGAGATGGGTGGGGCCAACGTCCTGACTTTC. It is translated as CASSQEREMGGANVLTF. The J gene is TRBJ2-6, the V gene TRBV4-3; the match to TRBD2 covers 7 bases. Germline V gives CDR1 LGHNA, CDR2 YSLEER. V trimming: 0 bases; J trimming: 3 bases; junction bases outside the gene matches: 5. This CDR3 has 17 amino acids.

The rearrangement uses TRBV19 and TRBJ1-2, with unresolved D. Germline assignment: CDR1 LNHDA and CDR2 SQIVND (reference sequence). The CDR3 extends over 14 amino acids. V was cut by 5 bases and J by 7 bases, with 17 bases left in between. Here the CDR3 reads CASSEPPENRGYTF. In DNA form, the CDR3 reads TGTGCCAGTAGTGAACCGCCCGAGAATCGTGGCTACACCTTC. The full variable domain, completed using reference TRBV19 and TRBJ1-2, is DGGITQSPKYLFRKEGQNVTLSCEQNLNHDAMYWYRQDPGQGLRLIYYSQIVNDFQKGDIAEGYSVSREKKESFPLTVTSAQKNPTAFYLCASSEPPENRGYTFGSGTRLTVV.

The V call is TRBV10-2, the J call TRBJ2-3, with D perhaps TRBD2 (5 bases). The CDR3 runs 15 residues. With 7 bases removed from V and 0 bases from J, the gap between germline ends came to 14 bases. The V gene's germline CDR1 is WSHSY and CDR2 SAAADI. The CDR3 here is CASTDYSSSTDTQYF. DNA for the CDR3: TGCGCCAGCACCGACTATAGCAGCAGCACAGATACGCAGTATTTT.

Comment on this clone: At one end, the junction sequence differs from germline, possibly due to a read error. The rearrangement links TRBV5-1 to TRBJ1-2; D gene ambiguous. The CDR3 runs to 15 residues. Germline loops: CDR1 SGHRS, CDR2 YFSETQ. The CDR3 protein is CASSLDRPINDGYTF. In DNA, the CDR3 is TGCGCCAGCAGCTTGGATCGGCCGATTAACGATGGCTACACCTTC.

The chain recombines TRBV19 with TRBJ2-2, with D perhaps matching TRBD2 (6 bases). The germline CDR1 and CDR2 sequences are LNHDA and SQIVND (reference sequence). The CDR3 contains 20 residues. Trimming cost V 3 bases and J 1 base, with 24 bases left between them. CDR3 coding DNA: TGTGCCAGTAGTATTTTCGGGACCGTCGCGGGGACCCAGAACACCGGGGAGCTGTTTTTT. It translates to CASSIFGTVAGTQNTGELFF. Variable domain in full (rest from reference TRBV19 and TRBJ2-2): DGGITQSPKYLFRKEGQNVTLSCEQNLNHDAMYWYRQDPGQGLRLIYYSQIVNDFQKGDIAEGYSVSREKKESFPLTVTSAQKNPTAFYLCASSIFGTVAGTQNTGELFFGEGSRLTVL.

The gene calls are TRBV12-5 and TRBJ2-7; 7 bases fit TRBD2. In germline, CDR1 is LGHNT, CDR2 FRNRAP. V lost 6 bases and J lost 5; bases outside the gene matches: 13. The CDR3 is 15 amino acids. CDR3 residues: CASGDSAGVRNEQYF. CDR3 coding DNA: TGTGCTAGTGGAGACTCCGCGGGAGTAAGAAACGAGCAGTACTTC.

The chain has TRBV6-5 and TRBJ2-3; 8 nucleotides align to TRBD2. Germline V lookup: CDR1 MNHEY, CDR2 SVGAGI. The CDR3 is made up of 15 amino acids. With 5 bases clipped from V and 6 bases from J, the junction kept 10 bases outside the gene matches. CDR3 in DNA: TGTGCCAGCAGTCAACTAGCGGAGCACCGGGATACGCAGTATTTT. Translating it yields CASSQLAEHRDTQYF.

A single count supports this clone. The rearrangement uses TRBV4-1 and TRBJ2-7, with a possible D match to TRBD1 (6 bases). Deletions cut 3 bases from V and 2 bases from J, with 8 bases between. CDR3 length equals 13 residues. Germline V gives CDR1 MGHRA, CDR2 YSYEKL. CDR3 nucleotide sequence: TGCGCCAGCAGCCACAGACAGGCCTACGAGCAGTACTTC. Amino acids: CASSHRQAYEQYF.

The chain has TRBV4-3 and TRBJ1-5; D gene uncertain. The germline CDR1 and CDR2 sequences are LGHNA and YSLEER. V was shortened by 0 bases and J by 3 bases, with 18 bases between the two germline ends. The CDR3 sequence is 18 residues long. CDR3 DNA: TGCGCCAGCAGCCAAGATGTCAGACAAGCAACTTACAATCAGCCCCAGCATTTT. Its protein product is CASSQDVRQATYNQPQHF.

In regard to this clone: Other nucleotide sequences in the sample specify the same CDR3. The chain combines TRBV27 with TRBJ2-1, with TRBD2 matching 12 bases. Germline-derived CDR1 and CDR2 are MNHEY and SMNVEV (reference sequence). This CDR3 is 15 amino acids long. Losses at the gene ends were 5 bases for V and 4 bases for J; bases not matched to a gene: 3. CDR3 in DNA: TGTGCCAGCAGTCCTGGGACTAGCGGGTACAATGAGCAGTTCTTC. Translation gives CASSPGTSGYNEQFF.